This entry lists 9 T cell receptor beta chains sequenced from one sample in a study of T cells after yellow fever vaccination. TCRdb re-called the 5' RACE reads through MiXCR, storing one row per CDR3 protein. The sample has under 350,000 distinct CDR3 sequences, roughly 4.3% seen once. The material sequenced was PBMCs, taken 5 days after the yellow fever booster vaccination. Receptor source: a man aged 18 to 35 who received the YFV17D yellow fever vaccine.

The J gene is TRBJ1-3, the V gene TRBV6-6, with TRBD1 matching over 10 bases. This CDR3 is 15 amino acids long. Germline V CDR1 and CDR2: MNHNY, SVGAGI (reference sequence). The junction had 1 base not matched to a gene; V was cut back by 5 bases and J by 0 bases. CDR3 bases: TGTGCCAGCAGTGGACAGGGGGTCTCTGGAAACACCATATATTTT. This codes for CASSGQGVSGNTIYF.

In this sample, this clonotype turned up a few times. V and J are TRBV20-1 and TRBJ2-1; 9 nucleotides line up with TRBD2. Germline values: CDR1 DFQATT, CDR2 SNEGSKA (reference sequence). This CDR3 has 14 residues. V dropped 6 bases and J dropped 3; count of bases not matched to a gene: 6. In DNA, the CDR3 is TGCAGTGCCCCCTTAGCGGGGGACTACAATGAGCAGTTCTTC. This gives the protein CSAPLAGDYNEQFF.

This clonotype was detected only a few times. The chain carries TRBV5-4 and TRBJ1-1, with D hard to call. The length of the CDR3 is 14 residues. V was clipped by 4 bases and J by 0 bases, with 10 bases between them. From germline, CDR1 is SGHNT and CDR2 YYREEE (reference sequence). The CDR3 is CASSLDTMNTEAFF. The CDR3 region has the DNA TGTGCCAGCAGCCTTGACACCATGAACACTGAAGCTTTCTTT. The full variable domain, with the rest looked up from reference TRBV5-4 and TRBJ1-1, is ETGVTQSPTHLIKTRGQQVTLRCSSQSGHNTVSWYQQALGQGPQFIFQYYREEENGRGNFPPRFSGLQFPNYSSELNVNALELDDSALYLCASSLDTMNTEAFFGQGTRLTVV.

Many counts were recorded for this clonotype. The genes are TRBV7-6 and TRBJ1-2; tentative D call: TRBD1 (5 bases). This CDR3 has 15 residues. The germline gives CDR1 SGHVS, CDR2 FNYEAQ. Between the trimmed V and J ends, which lost 5 bases and 0 bases, there was a span of 13 bases. The CDR3 region has the DNA TGTGCCAGCAGCCCCGGGGGGGTAGCTAACTATGGCTACACCTTC. It codes for CASSPGGVANYGYTF.

This clonotype has only a few counts. This chain links TRBV18 with TRBJ1-4; D is possibly TRBD1 (5 bases). Germline V CDR1 and CDR2: KGHSH, LQKENI. V was cut by 3 bases and J by 2 bases, with 10 bases left in between. The CDR3 is made up of 15 amino acids. CDR3 sequence (DNA): TGTGCCAGCTCACCTATAGGGGCCACTAATGAAAAACTGTTTTTT. It codes for CASSPIGATNEKLFF.

This chain links TRBV7-6 with TRBJ2-3, with 11 bases fitting TRBD2. Germline V CDR1 and CDR2: SGHVS, FNYEAQ. The CDR3 length is 15 residues. V was clipped by 4 bases and J by 6 bases; unmatched bases: 6. CDR3 sequence reads: CASSSTSGGDDTQYF. The CDR3 DNA follows: TGTGCCAGCAGCTCCACTAGCGGGGGTGACGATACGCAGTATTTT.

This clonotype was detected a few times. The chain recombines TRBV7-9 with TRBJ2-2; 10 bases match TRBD1. Germline V lookup: CDR1 SEHNR, CDR2 FQNEAQ (reference sequence). The CDR3 loop spans 15 amino acids. V was pared by 4 bases and J by 6 bases, with 5 bases of the junction left unmatched. The CDR3 nucleotides read TGTGCCAGCAGCTCATCTGACAGGGGGCCCGGGGAGCTGTTTTTT. The encoded protein is CASSSSDRGPGELFF.

The chain couples TRBV6-2 or TRBV6-3 to TRBJ2-1, with D possibly being TRBD1 or TRBD2 (6 bases each). The V gene lost 5 bases and the J gene lost 0 bases, with 17 bases spanning the gap. CDR1 and CDR2 from the germline V gene are MNHEY and SVGEGT. CDR3 size: 17 residues. CDR3 sequence: CASSLLPGAVSYNEQFF. In DNA form, the CDR3 reads TGTGCCAGCAGTCTTCTTCCGGGGGCGGTCTCCTACAATGAGCAGTTCTTC.

The J gene is TRBJ2-1, the V gene TRBV27; 11 bases map to TRBD2. V shed 0 bases, J shed 7 bases, and the junction held 2 bases outside the gene matches. The CDR3 runs to 15 residues. The germline V gene encodes CDR1 MNHEY and CDR2 SMNVEV (reference sequence). CDR3 amino acids: CASSLSIAGGNEQFF. Written as DNA, the CDR3 is TGTGCCAGCAGTTTATCGATAGCGGGGGGGAATGAGCAGTTCTTC.